These 10 T cell receptor beta chains share one sample of origin, sequenced in a study of control samples from healthy donors and cancer patients. Repertoires were generated with immunoSEQ multiplex PCR, while TCRdb's copy carries only in-frame clones and drops some. The sample holds over 85,000 clones; 92% are singletons and the top ten take 2% to 3%. Sequenced sample: blood. These receptors were obtained from a woman aged 18-29 years in good health.

The J gene is TRBJ1-2, the V gene TRBV5-6, with D tentatively TRBD1 (5 bases). Per germline, CDR1 SGHDT and CDR2 YYEEEE. Trimming left V 8 bases short and J 5 bases short, with 19 bases between. The CDR3 length is 14 residues. This CDR3 is CARQSEDTTYGYTF. CDR3 sequence (DNA): TGTGCCAGGCAGTCCGAGGACACCACGTATGGCTACACCTTC.

The V call is TRBV27, the J call TRBJ2-1; no reliable D call. The V gene's germline CDR1 is MNHEY and CDR2 SMNVEV (reference sequence). V gave up 3 bases and J gave up 4 bases, with 7 bases separating them. The CDR3 runs 13 residues. The CDR3 nucleotides read TGTGCCAGCAGTTTTGGATCGTACAATGAGCAGTTCTTC. This gives the protein CASSFGSYNEQFF.

This clone appeared a few times. V gene TRBV9 combines with J gene TRBJ2-5; TRBD1 matches 8 bases. Trimming cost V 0 bases and J 5 bases; bases outside gene matches: 9. The CDR3 length is 16 residues. CDR1 and CDR2 (germline): SGDLS, YYNGEE. The CDR3 sequence is CASSVVGQGAYETQYF. In DNA form, the CDR3 reads TGTGCCAGCAGCGTAGTGGGCCAGGGGGCGTACGAGACCCAGTACTTC.

The chain couples TRBV19 to TRBJ1-1; D is unresolved. V lost 3 bases and J 3 bases, leaving 14 bases between the germline ends. The CDR3 is made up of 15 amino acids. Germline V gene lookup returns CDR1 LNHDA and CDR2 SQIVND (reference sequence). The CDR3 DNA reads TGTGCCAGTAGTATCGGCCCGACGATTTACACTGAAGCTTTCTTT. It is translated as CASSIGPTIYTEAFF.

In its sample, this clone is medium-sized. The chain employs TRBV21-1 and TRBJ1-2; the table's D gene call, TRBD1, was not cross checked with the DNA. TRBV21-1 corresponds to a pseudogene. The CDR3 contains 13 residues. The CDR3 loop is CASHRGFNYGYTF. The CDR3, as DNA: TGTGCCAGCCATAGGGGGTTTAACTATGGCTACACCTTC.

V and J are TRBV5-6 and TRBJ1-6; 9 bases are shared with TRBD1. Germline trimming cut 5 bases from V and 10 bases from J; bases unmatched to any gene: 7. The germline CDR1 and CDR2 sequences are SGHDT and YYEEEE. This CDR3 contains 14 residues. CDR3 DNA: TGTGCCAGCAGTTCGGACAGGGGTAGATCACCCCTCCACTTT. This encodes CASSSDRGRSPLHF.

This clone appeared many times. CDR3 region: CASSLEAGINYGYTF. CDR3 nucleotide sequence: TGCGCCAGCAGCTTGGAGGCCGGGATTAACTATGGCTACACCTTC. V and J are TRBV5-1 and TRBJ1-2, with unresolved D. Trimming cost V 0 bases and J 1 base, with 10 bases left between them. CDR1 SGHRS and CDR2 YFSETQ come from the germline V gene. The CDR3 sequence is 15 residues long. Full variable domain (rest looked up from reference TRBV5-1 and TRBJ1-2): KAGVTQTPRYLIKTRGQQVTLSCSPISGHRSVSWYQQTPGQGLQFLFEYFSETQRNKGNFPGRFSGRQFSNSRSEMNVSTLELGDSALYLCASSLEAGINYGYTFGSGTRLTVV.

This clone showed up just once. The rearrangement uses TRBV20-1 and TRBJ2-7; D possibly corresponds to TRBD1 (5 bases). V shed 3 bases and J shed 7 bases, with 13 bases lying between them. CDR1 and CDR2 from the germline V gene are DFQATT and SNEGSKA (reference sequence). The CDR3 is 12 amino acids. Here the CDR3 DNA reads TGCAGTGCTAGTCGCCAGGGAAGTGAGCAGTACTTC. Protein product: CSASRQGSEQYF.

CDR3 coding DNA: TGCAGCGTTGAAGCGGAGAACACAGATACGCAGTATTTT. Translation gives CSVEAENTDTQYF. The chain links TRBV29-1 to TRBJ2-3; D ambiguous. V lost 1 base and J lost 2, with 7 bases in between. CDR1 and CDR2 (germline): SQVTM, ANQGSEA. CDR3 length: 13 amino acids.

This clone appeared a single time. The rearrangement uses TRBV27 and TRBJ1-1; D is ambiguous. The CDR3 loop spans 13 amino acids. V shed 2 bases and J shed 1 base, with 5 bases lying between them. The V gene's germline CDR1 is MNHEY and CDR2 SMNVEV (reference sequence). CDR3 protein: CASSLKQNTEAFF. The CDR3 coding sequence is TGTGCCAGCAGTTTAAAACAGAACACTGAAGCTTTCTTT.